The clone carrying this T cell receptor (beta chain) came up a few times. Its antigen is unidentified. The record originates from a study of cytomegalovirus exposure and HLA in healthy donors. A multiplex PCR was run with 60 Vbeta primers and 13 Jbeta primers. The method was immunoSEQ multiplex PCR; TCRdb's version includes in-frame clones alone and lacks a portion of them. Of 29,000 or so clones listed, about three fifths are singletons. Points from the study as a whole: The authors listed 150 to 200 TCR beta chains as cytomegalovirus-associated. Presence/absence analyses treated sequencing depth as roughly uniform across donors. Later findings reportedly placed an Asian-associated ancestry cluster below the roughly 660-donor mean for N-insertions.

Donors were nominally healthy when sampled, though unrecorded immune exposures were likely. Material for sequencing was PBMCs. The receptor was isolated from a male donor in good health and CMV-seropositive.

The CDR3 sequence: CASAPGGTGANVLTF. The CDR3 DNA sequence: TGTGCCAGCGCACCGGGGGGGACTGGGGCCAACGTCCTGACTTTC. The chain recombines TRBV28 with TRBJ2-6, with 8 bases lining up with TRBD2. Unmatched junction bases numbered 5, after V lost 8 bases and J lost 2 bases. The germline V gene encodes CDR1 MDHEN and CDR2 SYDVKM. This CDR3 comprises 15 residues.